The T cell receptor (beta chain) described here comes from a study of a mutant IDH1 vaccine in newly diagnosed glioma. About the research overall: Before enrollment, the patients had been treated with radiotherapy alone, temozolomide alone, or both together. Most of them had received both. Study-level findings and limits: Altogether, 93.3% of patients exhibited vaccine-induced immune responses.

Time point: baseline, week 1 (first vaccination visit). Treatment described: pre-vaccination baseline after standard-of-care therapy. This table comes from immunoSEQ multiplex PCR, and its TCRdb copy is limited to in-frame clones, with some not included. This table holds about 24,000 clones, approximately 93% found once. Concerning this clone: Its antigen remains unknown.

Here the sequenced sample was PBMCs, taken from a glioma patient treated with radiotherapy, temozolomide or both. The TCR comes from a man aged 25-45 years with glioma.

The CDR3 DNA follows: TGTGCCAGCAGTTACTCGCCGGGTATCACTGAAGCTTTCTTT. Encoded protein: CASSYSPGITEAFF. The rearrangement joins TRBV6-5 to TRBJ1-1; D gene ambiguous. The CDR3 is 14 amino acids. Germline V gene lookup returns CDR1 MNHEY and CDR2 SVGAGI. V lost 0 bases, J lost 4 bases, and 9 bases lay in between.